These 16 T cell receptor beta chains were sequenced from one sample in a study of T cells in Graves' hyperthyroidism and ophthalmopathy. There were TCR beta CDR3 regions amplified from RNA transcripts. When the TCR CDR3 underwent first-round RT-PCR, the HTBI primer set was used. In TCRdb, the multiplex PCR reads were re-called with MiXCR into one record per CDR3 protein. The repertoire holds 560,000 or so distinct CDR3 sequences, with roughly 46% as singletons. The sample comprised peripheral blood or thyroid tissue (not recorded which). The receptors shown here come from a woman younger than 30 with Graves' hyperthyroidism.

As regards this clonotype: A much larger clone differs from this one at a single base, so this may be a read error. For the CDR3, the DNA is TGTGCCAGCAGCTGGACAGGCTATGGCCACACCTTC. Encoded protein: CASSWTGYGHTF. V gene TRBV5-5 combines with J gene TRBJ1-2; 7 bases match TRBD1. Per the germline V gene, CDR1 is SGHKS and CDR2 is YYEKEE (reference sequence). The CDR3 contains 12 residues.

In its sample, this clonotype was seen many times. The genes are TRBV10-3 and TRBJ1-5; D may be TRBD1 (6 bases). CDR3 length: 13 amino acids. The V end lost 6 bases, the J end lost 4 bases, and 10 bases lay between the germline ends. CDR1 is ENHRY, CDR2 SYGVKD, per germline. CDR3 coding DNA: TGTGCCATCAGGAGCCAGGGGAATCAGCCCCAGCATTTT. Translated, it gives CAIRSQGNQPQHF.

This sequence joins TRBV7-9 and TRBJ2-5; TRBD2 aligns across 13 bases. There are 17 residues in the CDR3. With 0 bases clipped from V and 5 bases from J, the junction kept 6 bases outside the gene matches. Germline lookup yields CDR1 SEHNR and CDR2 FQNEAQ (reference sequence). The chain's CDR3 is CASSLAGLAGVRETQYF. The CDR3 nucleotides are TGTGCCAGCAGCTTAGCAGGACTAGCGGGAGTCCGGGAGACCCAGTACTTC.

Only a few counts were recorded for this clonotype. The J gene is TRBJ1-5, the V gene TRBV2, with D possibly TRBD1 on 5 matching bases. The germline CDR1 and CDR2 sequences are SNHLY and FYNNEI. The CDR3 contains 13 residues. Deletions cut 8 bases from V and 11 bases from J, with 19 bases between. The CDR3 sequence is CASRAGWDVTQHF. The CDR3 bases are TGTGCCAGCCGTGCCGGATGGGACGTAACCCAGCATTTT.

The genes are TRBV20-1 and TRBJ1-5, with no clear D. The CDR3 runs to 15 residues. With 2 bases removed from V and 0 bases from J, the gap between germline ends came to 11 bases. In germline, CDR1 is DFQATT, CDR2 SNEGSKA (reference sequence). CDR3 DNA: TGCAGTGCTAGACAAACCGGTTATAGCAATCAGCCCCAGCATTTT. It yields the protein CSARQTGYSNQPQHF.

About this clonotype: Here the CDR3 omits its conserved ending phenylalanine or tryptophan, so a read error is the likely source. V and J are TRBV2 and TRBJ1-1; D call uncertain. The V end lost 5 bases, the J end lost 5 bases, and 6 bases lay between the germline ends. The CDR3 runs 11 residues. Germline loops: CDR1 SNHLY, CDR2 FYNNEI. The CDR3 region is CASSYATEAFL. CDR3 sequence (DNA): TGTGCCAGCAGTTATGCTACTGAAGCTTTCCTT.

This clonotype was seen ten or more times. The chain recombines TRBV7-2 with TRBJ1-6; D ambiguous. V shed 5 bases and J shed 7 bases, with 3 bases lying between them. This CDR3 has 11 amino acids. Germline V CDR1 and CDR2: SGHTA, FQGNSA. The CDR3 sequence: CASSRNSPLHF. In DNA, the CDR3 is TGTGCCAGCAGCCGGAATTCACCCCTCCACTTT.

The chain carries TRBV15 and TRBJ1-4, with 8 bases that match TRBD1. Germline assignment: CDR1 LNHNV and CDR2 YYDKDF (reference sequence). The CDR3 length is 15 residues. J lost 5 bases, V lost 1 base, and 3 bases had no gene match. CDR3 in amino acids: CATSRGTGKNEKLFF. Written as DNA, the CDR3 is TGTGCCACCAGCAGAGGGACAGGGAAGAATGAAAAACTGTTTTTT.

As regards this clonotype: Given a much more abundant clone one base away, this may be a read error. The CDR3 does not close with the conserved phenylalanine or tryptophan, likely indicating a read error. The V and J genes are TRBV14 and TRBJ1-2; D gene ambiguous. The V and J ends lost 2 bases and 7 bases respectively, with 11 bases between them. This CDR3 spans 13 amino acids. Germline CDR1 reads SGHDN; CDR2 reads FVKESK. The CDR3 DNA sequence: TGTGCCAGCAGCCAAAGGAGCAGTGGTGGCTACACCTCC. As protein: CASSQRSSGGYTS.

The chain links TRBV24-1 to TRBJ1-5; 8 nucleotides line up with TRBD1. V dropped 0 bases and J dropped 6; count of bases not matched to a gene: 6. Per germline, CDR1 KGHDR and CDR2 SFDVKD. CDR3 length equals 16 residues. The DNA for the CDR3 is TGTGCCACCAGTGATTTGACAGGGGGGAGGTTTCAGCCCCAGCATTTT. It yields the protein CATSDLTGGRFQPQHF.

This clonotype has a count of ten or more. The chain is built from TRBV7-2 and TRBJ2-7, with 14 nucleotides matching TRBD2. In germline, CDR1 is SGHTA, CDR2 FQGNSA. The length of the CDR3 is 15 residues. Trimming removed 4 bases from V and 5 bases from J; junction bases left unmatched: 4. The CDR3: CASSSGLAGVDEQYF. The DNA of the CDR3 is TGTGCCAGCAGCTCGGGACTAGCGGGAGTTGACGAGCAGTACTTC.

This clonotype was seen more than once but under ten times. The chain couples TRBV7-3 to TRBJ1-1; 10 nucleotides agree with TRBD1. V lost 6 bases to trimming and J lost 3 bases; unmatched junction nucleotides: 7. The CDR3 extends over 15 amino acids. Germline loops: CDR1 SGHTA, CDR2 FQGTGA. CDR3 coding DNA: TGTGCCAGCAGGTACCGGGACAGGGGCGACACTGAAGCTTTCTTT. It yields the protein CASRYRDRGDTEAFF.

This rearrangement joins TRBV10-3 to TRBJ1-2; D unresolved. V lost 0 bases, J lost 6 bases, and 8 bases lay in between. The CDR3 runs 13 residues. Germline CDR1 is ENHRY and CDR2 is SYGVKD. The CDR3 loop reads CAISESTGDGYTF. The CDR3 nucleotides are TGTGCCATCAGTGAGTCGACGGGAGATGGCTACACCTTC.

This clonotype occurred a few times. The V gene is TRBV2, the J gene TRBJ1-4, with D possibly being TRBD1 (6 bases). In germline, CDR1 is SNHLY, CDR2 FYNNEI. The length of the CDR3 is 16 residues. V lost 6 bases and J lost 7, with 21 bases in between. CDR3 DNA: TGTGCCAGCAGCCAAGAAGTGGGGGGGCTCGGTGAAAAACTGTTTTTT. Encoded protein: CASSQEVGGLGEKLFF.

The J gene is TRBJ2-7, the V gene TRBV7-9; 7 nucleotides match TRBD2. Germline V gives CDR1 SEHNR, CDR2 FQNEAQ (reference sequence). The J segment lost 3 bases and the V segment lost 2 bases, leaving 1 base of the junction unmatched. This CDR3 spans 13 amino acids. CDR3 sequence reads: CASSLPSGYEQYF. The DNA of the CDR3 is TGTGCCAGCAGCTTACCTAGCGGCTACGAGCAGTACTTC.

This clonotype was recorded at least ten times. V is TRBV29-1 and J is TRBJ2-2; D uncertain. The CDR3 extends over 13 amino acids. V lost 3 bases to trimming and J lost 2 bases, with 7 bases between them. From germline, CDR1 is SQVTM and CDR2 ANQGSEA. Here the CDR3 reads CSVDSANTGELFF. The CDR3 nucleotides are TGCAGCGTTGACTCCGCAAACACCGGGGAGCTGTTTTTT.